Below, 8 T cell receptor beta chains from the same sample are listed, as sequenced in a study of human T cells and chemical hapten exposure. TCRdb re-analysed the RACE reads in MiXCR, keeping a single row per CDR3 protein. The sample consists of 95,000 to 150,000 distinct CDR3 sequences, about 11% of them appearing once. Documented time point: patch test 3, about 24 weeks after DPC sensitization. This sample's treatment: therapeutic diphenylcyclopropenone sensitization with weekly scalp DPC. This specimen consisted of whole blood, obtained in connection with sensitization to the hapten diphenylcyclopropenone (DPC). The source of these receptors is a woman aged 45-65 years with alopecia areata. Some clones in this sample may be carry-over from other donors' samples.

The chain employs TRBV7-6 and TRBJ2-4; perhaps TRBD2 as D (6 bases). CDR1 and CDR2 (germline): SGHVS, FNYEAQ. Trimming removed 5 bases from V and 2 bases from J, with 16 bases in between. There are 16 residues in the CDR3. The chain's CDR3 is CASSIGPGLSKNIQYF. The CDR3 coding sequence is TGTGCCAGCAGCATAGGTCCGGGACTTTCCAAAAACATTCAGTACTTC.

This chain links TRBV27 with TRBJ2-7; D gene uncertain. Germline V lookup: CDR1 MNHEY, CDR2 SMNVEV (reference sequence). V was trimmed by 5 bases and J by 0 bases, leaving 14 bases between them. The CDR3 consists of 15 residues. CDR3 amino acids: CASSPRSSVSYEQYF. In nucleotides, the CDR3 is TGTGCCAGCAGTCCACGGTCGTCGGTCTCCTACGAGCAGTACTTC.

This clonotype has ten or more counts. The V gene is TRBV5-1, the J gene TRBJ2-5; TRBD2 aligns across 11 bases. J was trimmed by 2 bases and V by 4 bases; bases with no gene match: 4. CDR3 length: 15 residues. Per the germline V gene, CDR1 is SGHRS and CDR2 is YFSETQ. The CDR3 spells CASSTGTSGQETQYF. The DNA of the CDR3 is TGCGCCAGCAGCACGGGGACTAGCGGACAAGAGACCCAGTACTTC.

In this sample, this clonotype turned up many times. The chain carries TRBV20-1 and TRBJ1-5; D might be TRBD1 (6 bases). Trimming pared 4 bases from V and 9 bases from J, leaving 19 bases between. The germline V gene encodes CDR1 DFQATT and CDR2 SNEGSKA (reference sequence). The CDR3 contains 14 residues. The CDR3 protein is CSATLGGGTGPQHF. In DNA, the CDR3 is TGCAGTGCTACCCTTGGAGGGGGTACCGGGCCCCAGCATTTT.

This clonotype has a count of ten or more. The chain employs TRBV7-9 and TRBJ2-1; D is perhaps TRBD1 (5 bases). Trimming took off 2 bases at V and 9 bases at J, with 5 bases between the two ends. The CDR3 contains 11 residues. CDR1 SEHNR and CDR2 FQNEAQ come from the germline V gene (reference sequence). CDR3 in DNA: TGTGCCAGCAGCTTAAGGGGTGAGCAGTTCTTC. Translated: CASSLRGEQFF.

In its sample, this clonotype was seen many times. J is TRBJ1-2 and V is TRBV6-2 or TRBV6-3, with 9 bases fitting TRBD1. From germline, CDR1 is MNHEY and CDR2 SVGEGT. V shed 6 bases and J 4 bases; nucleotides not matched to a gene: 9. The length of the CDR3 is 15 residues. CDR3: CASSRPGTGTYGYTF. CDR3 coding DNA: TGTGCCAGCAGCCGTCCCGGGACAGGGACCTATGGCTACACCTTC.

This clonotype was counted many times. The chain uses TRBV12-3 or TRBV12-4 and TRBJ2-4, with 7 bases identical to TRBD2. The junction had 4 bases not matched to a gene; V was cut back by 2 bases and J by 9 bases. The length of the CDR3 is 13 residues. The DNA for the CDR3 is TGTGCCAGCAGTTTATTAGGGGAGGGCATTCAGTACTTC. Translating it yields CASSLLGEGIQYF.

This clonotype has ten or more counts. J is TRBJ1-2 and V is TRBV20-1; a weak D match, TRBD1 (6 bases). The CDR3 runs 13 residues. The germline V gene has CDR1 DFQATT and CDR2 SNEGSKA (reference sequence). V shed 2 bases and J shed 2 bases, with 9 bases lying between them. CDR3 sequence reads: CSARRDTNYGYTF. The CDR3 coding sequence is TGCAGTGCTAGAAGGGACACAAACTATGGCTACACCTTC.